These 16 T cell receptor beta chains came from one sample sequenced in a study of blood T cell repertoires in COVID-19. Libraries were prepared by immunoSEQ multiplex PCR; TCRdb keeps only in-frame clonotypes and omits some of them. The sample has 220,000 or so clones, roughly 84% seen once; the top ten hold approximately 2.5%. Sequencing used peripheral blood. The receptors were gathered from a woman aged 55 to 70 with acute or convalescent COVID-19.

The V gene is TRBV13, the J gene TRBJ2-3, with D tentatively TRBD1 (6 bases). Germline V CDR1 and CDR2: PRHDT, FYEKMQ (reference sequence). Trimming took 7 bases from V and 1 from J, leaving 18 bases between them. The CDR3 has 16 amino acids. The CDR3 DNA reads as TGTGCCAGCACGAAGGATGGGGGCAGGCGCACAGATACGCAGTATTTT. Protein product: CASTKDGGRRTDTQYF.

The chain links TRBV14 to TRBJ1-5, with unresolved D. The CDR3 is made up of 22 amino acids. Germline V lookup: CDR1 SGHDN, CDR2 FVKESK. Trimming stripped 4 bases from V and 1 base from J, with 32 bases between. As DNA, the CDR3 is TGTGCCAGCAGCCCACCCCCGGGATGGCAGTTAGGGTTCACACACAGCAATCAGCCCCAGCATTTT. This gives the protein CASSPPPGWQLGFTHSNQPQHF.

For the CDR3, the DNA is TGTGCCAGCAGTTACTCCGGGGAGAACACTGAAGCTTTCTTT. This encodes CASSYSGENTEAFF. The gene calls are TRBV6-2 or TRBV6-3 and TRBJ1-1, with unresolved D. The CDR3 has 14 amino acids. Looked up from germline, CDR1 is MNHEY and CDR2 is SVGEGT. V gave up 0 bases and J gave up 1 base, with 6 bases separating them.

This clone was seen at least ten times. The chain combines TRBV2 with TRBJ1-6; 8 bases map to TRBD1. Unmatched junction bases numbered 3, after V lost 5 bases and J lost 6 bases. Germline lookup yields CDR1 SNHLY and CDR2 FYNNEI. The CDR3 spans 14 residues. The CDR3 region is CASSHGQGNSPLHF. CDR3 nucleotide sequence: TGTGCCAGCAGTCACGGACAGGGTAATTCACCCCTCCACTTT.

The V call is TRBV6-2 or TRBV6-3, the J call TRBJ2-2; D is uncertain. V shed 6 bases and J shed 1 base, with 6 bases lying between them. Germline CDR1 and CDR2: MNHEY and SVGEGT. The CDR3 is 13 residues long. The CDR3 nucleotides are TGTGCCAGCAGCAAGAGGAACACCGGGGAGCTGTTTTTT. It encodes CASSKRNTGELFF.

The chain recombines TRBV7-8 with TRBJ1-2; D not certain. V was cut by 2 bases and J by 8 bases, with 12 bases left in between. The CDR3 length is 13 residues. Per the germline V gene, CDR1 is SGHVS and CDR2 is FQNEAQ. The CDR3 region is CASSLRDGRGYTF. The CDR3 DNA is TGTGCCAGCAGCTTAAGAGATGGGCGAGGCTACACCTTC.

The genes are TRBV5-8 and TRBJ1-5; D might be TRBD1 (5 bases). Trimming cost V 3 bases and J 6 bases, with 13 bases left between them. CDR3 length: 14 residues. CDR1 and CDR2 from the germline V gene are SGHTS and YDEGEE. DNA of the CDR3: TGTGCCAGCAGCTGGGGGGAGACAGCTCAGCCCCAGCATTTT. Its translation is CASSWGETAQPQHF.

The V and J genes are TRBV30 and TRBJ1-2, with no clear D. Per germline, CDR1 GTSNPN and CDR2 SVGIG (reference sequence). V gave up 5 bases and J gave up 4 bases, with 11 bases separating them. The CDR3 totals 12 residues. The CDR3 coding sequence is TGTGCCTGGGGGCACAGTGGCTATGGCTACACCTTC. It is translated as CAWGHSGYGYTF.

The J gene is TRBJ1-1, the V gene TRBV3-1 (or the pseudogene TRBV3-2); the D is unclear. CDR3 length: 13 residues. CDR1 LGHDT and CDR2 YNNKEL come from the germline V gene (reference sequence). Between the trimmed V and J ends, which lost 2 bases and 8 bases, there was a span of 12 bases. Written as DNA, the CDR3 is TGTGCCAGCAGCCAATCTGTATTGGGCGAAGCTTTCTTT. The encoded protein is CASSQSVLGEAFF.

This chain connects TRBV30 to TRBJ1-2, with 7 bases that match TRBD1. Per the germline V gene, CDR1 is GTSNPN and CDR2 is SVGIG (reference sequence). V gave up 0 bases and J gave up 2 bases; unmatched junction bases: 9. This CDR3 is 16 amino acids long. Written as DNA, the CDR3 is TGTGCCTGGAGTGTACAGAGCTGGGGACAGAACTATGGCTACACCTTC. Translated: CAWSVQSWGQNYGYTF.

This clone was counted a few times. This rearrangement joins TRBV7-2 to TRBJ1-1; TRBD1 matches at 8 bases. V lost 0 bases, J lost 2 bases, and 8 bases stayed unmatched. Germline CDR1 and CDR2: SGHTA and FQGNSA. The CDR3 is made up of 17 amino acids. CDR3 nucleotides: TGTGCCAGCAGCTTAGCGGGGGTACAGGGGGTCAACACTGAAGCTTTCTTT. This codes for CASSLAGVQGVNTEAFF.

The V and J genes are TRBV6-5 and TRBJ1-2; weak D call: TRBD1 (6 bases). Germline loops: CDR1 MNHEY, CDR2 SVGAGI. Trimming stripped 6 bases from V and 5 bases from J, with 13 bases between. This CDR3 has 13 amino acids. CDR3 in amino acids: CASSAGRGYGYTF. CDR3 DNA: TGTGCCAGCAGCGCCGGGAGGGGGTATGGCTACACCTTC.

Comments on this clone: An end of the junction differs from the germline gene, which may be a read error. The chain couples TRBV6-1 to TRBJ2-1; D ambiguous. This CDR3 comprises 11 residues. Germline CDR1 MNHNS, CDR2 SASEGT. Here the CDR3 reads CASSEVYVEIF. The CDR3 DNA sequence: TGTGCCAGCAGTGAAGTTTACGTTGAGATCTTC.

This clone was counted a few times. The chain links TRBV4-2 to TRBJ2-7; 7 positions match TRBD2. V dropped 3 bases and J dropped 7; count of bases not matched to a gene: 9. Germline V CDR1 and CDR2: LGHNA, YNFKEQ. The CDR3 covers 14 residues. The CDR3 region is CASSQASGGGEQYF. In nucleotides, the CDR3 is TGTGCCAGCAGCCAGGCTAGCGGTGGTGGGGAGCAGTACTTC.

The J gene is TRBJ1-3, the V gene TRBV7-3; 7 bases match TRBD1. J was trimmed by 8 bases and V by 4 bases; bases with no gene match: 23. Germline loops: CDR1 SGHTA, CDR2 FQGTGA. The CDR3 loop spans 19 amino acids. CDR3 bases: TGTGCCAGCAGCTCAAAACTAAAACAGGGGAATTGGCCTGATCACACCATATATTTT. Translation gives CASSSKLKQGNWPDHTIYF.

The CDR3 loop is CASSQVAEDTQYF. For the CDR3, the DNA is TGCGCCAGCAGCCAAGTCGCTGAGGATACGCAGTATTTT. This chain joins TRBV4-1 and TRBJ2-3; D uncertain. V was cut by 1 base and J by 6 bases, with 8 bases left in between. CDR1 and CDR2 (germline): MGHRA, YSYEKL. This CDR3 has 13 residues.